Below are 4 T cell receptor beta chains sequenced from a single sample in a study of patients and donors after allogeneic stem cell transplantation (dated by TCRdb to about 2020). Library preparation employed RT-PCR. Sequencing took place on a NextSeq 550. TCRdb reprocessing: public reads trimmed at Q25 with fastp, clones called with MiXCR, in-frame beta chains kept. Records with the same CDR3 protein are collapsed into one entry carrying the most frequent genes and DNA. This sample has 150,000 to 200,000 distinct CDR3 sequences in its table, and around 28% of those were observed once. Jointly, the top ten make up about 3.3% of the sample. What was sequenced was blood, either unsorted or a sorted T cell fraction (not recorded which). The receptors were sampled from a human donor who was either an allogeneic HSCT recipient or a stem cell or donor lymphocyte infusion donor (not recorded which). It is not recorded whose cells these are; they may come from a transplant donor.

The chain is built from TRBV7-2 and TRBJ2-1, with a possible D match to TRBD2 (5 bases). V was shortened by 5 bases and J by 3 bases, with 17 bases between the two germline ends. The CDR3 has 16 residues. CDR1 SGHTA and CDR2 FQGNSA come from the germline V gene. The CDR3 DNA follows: TGTGCCAGCAGCCGGGGTTCGGGGAGTGGCTACAATGAGCAGTTCTTC. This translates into CASSRGSGSGYNEQFF.

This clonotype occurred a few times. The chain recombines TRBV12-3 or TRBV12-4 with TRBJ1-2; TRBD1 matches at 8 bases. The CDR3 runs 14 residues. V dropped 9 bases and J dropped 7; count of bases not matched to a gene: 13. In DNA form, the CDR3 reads TGTGCCAGTAACACCAGGGGGCGCTGGGGTGGCTACACCTTC. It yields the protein CASNTRGRWGGYTF.

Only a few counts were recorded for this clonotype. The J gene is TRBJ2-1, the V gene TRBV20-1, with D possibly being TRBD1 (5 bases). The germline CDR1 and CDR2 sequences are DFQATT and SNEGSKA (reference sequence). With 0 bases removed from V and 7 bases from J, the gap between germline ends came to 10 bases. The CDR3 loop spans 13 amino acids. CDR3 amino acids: CSAREGPSNEQFF. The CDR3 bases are TGCAGTGCTAGAGAGGGGCCCTCTAATGAGCAGTTCTTC.

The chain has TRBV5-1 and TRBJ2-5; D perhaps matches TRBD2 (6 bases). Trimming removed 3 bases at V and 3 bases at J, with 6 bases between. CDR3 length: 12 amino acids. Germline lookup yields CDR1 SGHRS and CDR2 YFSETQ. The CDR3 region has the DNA TGCGCCAGCAGCTGGGGGGAAGAGACCCAGTACTTC. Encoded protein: CASSWGEETQYF.